A single sample gave rise to the 21 T cell receptor beta chains below, sequenced in a study of blood T cell repertoires in COVID-19. Some clones are missing from TCRdb's copy, which holds only in-frame ones; the method was immunoSEQ multiplex PCR. Of approximately 150,000 clones listed, 81% are singletons. Input material: peripheral blood. The receptors were sampled from a human donor in a cohort sampled during active COVID-19.

The rearrangement uses TRBV5-1 and TRBJ2-7; 9 bases line up with TRBD2. CDR1 and CDR2 from the germline V gene are SGHRS and YFSETQ. This CDR3 spans 16 amino acids. With V trimmed by 4 bases and J by 2 bases, 10 bases remained unmatched. CDR3 sequence: CASSPGASGAPYEQYF. The CDR3 nucleotides are TGCGCCAGCAGCCCTGGAGCTAGCGGGGCCCCCTACGAGCAGTACTTC.

The CDR3 DNA follows: TGTGCCAGCAGCTTAACAGGGGAGTCCTACGAGCAGTACTTC. Translating gives CASSLTGESYEQYF. The chain employs TRBV7-9 and TRBJ2-7, with TRBD1 identical over 7 bases. V lost 2 bases and J lost 1; bases outside the gene matches: 2. Germline loops: CDR1 SEHNR, CDR2 FQNEAQ (reference sequence). This CDR3 contains 14 residues.

This clone was found a few times. This chain connects TRBV4-3 to TRBJ2-7; 9 nucleotides agree with TRBD1. Trimming took 0 bases from V and 2 from J; bases not matched to a gene: 5. Germline V lookup: CDR1 LGHNA, CDR2 YSLEER. The CDR3 is 16 amino acids. The CDR3 here is CASSQDRDRVTYEQYF. CDR3 nucleotides: TGCGCCAGCAGCCAAGATCGGGACAGGGTCACCTACGAGCAGTACTTC.

The chain links TRBV28 to TRBJ2-2; possibly TRBD1 for D (6 bases). Germline V gene lookup returns CDR1 MDHEN and CDR2 SYDVKM. There are 14 residues in the CDR3. Trimming left V 5 bases short and J 3 bases short, with 10 bases between. The DNA of the CDR3 is TGTGCCAGCAGTGGGACAACGTACACCGGGGAGCTGTTTTTT. Protein product: CASSGTTYTGELFF.

The chain recombines TRBV9 with TRBJ2-7; 8 nucleotides agree with TRBD2. Germline V gene data show CDR1 as SGDLS and CDR2 as YYNGEE. Losses at the gene ends were 3 bases for V and 2 bases for J; bases not matched to a gene: 7. There are 15 residues in the CDR3. This chain's CDR3 is CASSATTSDTYEQYF. CDR3 nucleotides: TGTGCCAGCAGCGCGACGACTAGCGACACCTACGAGCAGTACTTC.

This rearrangement joins TRBV6-5 to TRBJ1-1; D is possibly TRBD1 (6 bases). The CDR3 has 14 residues. Germline V gene data show CDR1 as MNHEY and CDR2 as SVGAGI. Trimming stripped 6 bases from V and 3 bases from J, with 14 bases between. The CDR3 sequence: CASRLQGRDTEAFF. CDR3 coding DNA: TGTGCCAGCAGGCTACAGGGTAGGGACACTGAAGCTTTCTTT.

The chain joins TRBV4-1 to TRBJ2-7; 7 bases agree with TRBD1. Germline CDR1 and CDR2: MGHRA and YSYEKL. This CDR3 is built from 15 residues. V shed 4 bases and J 0 bases; nucleotides not matched to a gene: 6. The CDR3 spells CASSRQTGRSYEQYF. The CDR3 DNA reads as TGCGCCAGCAGCCGACAGACAGGGCGCTCCTACGAGCAGTACTTC.

The chain couples TRBV27 to TRBJ2-7; D may be TRBD2 (5 bases). The CDR3 runs 14 residues. Looked up from germline, CDR1 is MNHEY and CDR2 is SMNVEV (reference sequence). Trimming took off 5 bases at V and 4 bases at J, with 15 bases between the two ends. CDR3 nucleotides: TGTGCCAGCAGTCGCCAAAGCGGCTGGTACGAGCAGTACTTC. It yields the protein CASSRQSGWYEQYF.

This chain's CDR3 is CASRAKGDSLTQHF. DNA of the CDR3: TGTGCCAGTAGGGCCAAGGGGGATAGCTTGACCCAGCATTTT. This chain links TRBV19 with TRBJ1-5, with D possibly TRBD1 on 6 matching bases. Germline values: CDR1 LNHDA, CDR2 SQIVND (reference sequence). This CDR3 is built from 14 residues. V lost 6 bases and J 11 bases, leaving 20 bases between the germline ends.

The V and J genes are TRBV15 and TRBJ2-3; 8 bases are shared with TRBD2. Germline-derived CDR1 and CDR2 are LNHNV and YYDKDF (reference sequence). J lost 3 bases, V lost 2 bases, and 13 bases had no gene match. The CDR3 length is 18 residues. In DNA form, the CDR3 reads TGTGCCACCAGCAGAAAACGGGGGGGCGGGAGTAAGACAGATACGCAGTATTTT. Protein: CATSRKRGGGSKTDTQYF.

This rearrangement joins TRBV27 to TRBJ1-2; 8 bases are shared with TRBD1. The CDR3 consists of 15 residues. With 8 bases clipped from V and 4 bases from J, the junction kept 12 bases outside the gene matches. Germline V gives CDR1 MNHEY, CDR2 SMNVEV (reference sequence). The CDR3 spells CASGRALGTGYGYTF. The CDR3, as DNA: TGTGCCAGCGGAAGGGCTCTGGGGACAGGCTATGGCTACACCTTC.

The V call is TRBV28, the J call TRBJ2-7, with 10 bases aligning to TRBD1. CDR1 is MDHEN, CDR2 SYDVKM, per germline. The CDR3 extends over 14 amino acids. Unmatched junction bases numbered 2, after V lost 5 bases and J lost 1 base. CDR3 loop: CASSPGQGSYEQYF. Here the CDR3 DNA reads TGTGCCAGCAGTCCGGGACAGGGGTCCTACGAGCAGTACTTC.

The chain recombines TRBV7-9 with TRBJ2-1; 7 positions agree with TRBD2. The CDR3 is 13 residues long. V gave up 5 bases and J gave up 10 bases; unmatched junction bases: 8. The germline CDR1 and CDR2 sequences are SEHNR and FQNEAQ (reference sequence). The CDR3 spells CASSASLAEEQFF. CDR3 nucleotide sequence: TGTGCCAGCAGCGCGAGCCTAGCGGAGGAGCAGTTCTTC.

The CDR3 nucleotides read TGTGCCAGCAGTCTACAATTACAGGGGGCTCGGGAAAAACTGTTTTTT. Amino acid sequence: CASSLQLQGAREKLFF. The chain combines TRBV3-1 (or the pseudogene TRBV3-2) with TRBJ1-4; 9 nucleotides align to TRBD1. This CDR3 has 16 amino acids. J gave up 8 bases and V 6 bases, and 13 bases lay outside the gene matches. Germline values: CDR1 LGHDT, CDR2 YNNKEL (reference sequence).

The V gene is TRBV6-5, the J gene TRBJ2-7; D is unresolved. The CDR3 length is 13 residues. Germline CDR1 is MNHEY and CDR2 is SVGAGI. Trimming took off 4 bases at V and 3 bases at J, with 10 bases between the two ends. The CDR3 nucleotides are TGTGCCAGCAGTTGGCTCCCCCACTACGAGCAGTACTTC. Translation: CASSWLPHYEQYF.

The V gene is TRBV9, the J gene TRBJ1-1; tentatively, D is TRBD1 (6 bases). Looked up from germline, CDR1 is SGDLS and CDR2 is YYNGEE. V lost 4 bases and J 3 bases, leaving 16 bases between the germline ends. CDR3 length: 15 amino acids. In nucleotides, the CDR3 is TGTGCCAGCAGCCAAGGACAGTTAGGAGACACTGAAGCTTTCTTT. Amino acids: CASSQGQLGDTEAFF.

V gene TRBV19 combines with J gene TRBJ2-2; TRBD2 is a possible D gene (6 bases). This CDR3 region has 14 residues. The V gene's germline CDR1 is LNHDA and CDR2 SQIVND (reference sequence). The V end was cut by 4 bases, the J end by 7 bases, with 13 bases between. The CDR3 nucleotides are TGTGCCAGTAGTAGGAGGGAGAGGGGCGGGGAGCTGTTTTTT. It yields the protein CASSRRERGGELFF.

J is TRBJ2-7 and V is TRBV18; perhaps TRBD1 as D (6 bases). Germline V gene data show CDR1 as KGHSH and CDR2 as LQKENI. The CDR3 runs to 14 residues. The V and J ends lost 8 bases and 5 bases respectively, with 19 bases between them. The CDR3 sequence: CASKGQGMANEQYF. CDR3 DNA: TGTGCCAGCAAAGGCCAGGGGATGGCGAACGAGCAGTACTTC.

The chain has TRBV7-9 and TRBJ2-7; 8 nucleotides line up with TRBD2. J gave up 7 bases and V 5 bases, and 13 bases lay outside the gene matches. Germline CDR1 is SEHNR and CDR2 is FQNEAQ (reference sequence). CDR3 size: 15 residues. The CDR3 bases are TGTGCCAGCAGCCCCATAGCGGGGCCCCTGTGGGAGCAGTACTTC. It translates to CASSPIAGPLWEQYF. Complete variable domain (other parts from reference TRBV7-9 and TRBJ2-7): DTGVSQNPRHKITKRGQNVTFRCDPISEHNRLYWYRQTLGQGPEFLTYFQNEAQLEKSRLLSDRFSAERPKGSFSTLEIQRTEQGDSAMYLCASSPIAGPLWEQYFGPGTRLTVT.

This chain connects TRBV28 to TRBJ1-2; D gene ambiguous. The V end lost 2 bases, the J end lost 7 bases, and 8 bases lay between the germline ends. In germline, CDR1 is MDHEN, CDR2 SYDVKM. The CDR3 consists of 12 residues. CDR3 in amino acids: CASSLAGLGYTF. The CDR3 coding sequence is TGTGCCAGCAGTTTAGCGGGTCTTGGCTACACCTTC.

The chain carries TRBV21-1 and TRBJ1-5; TRBD1 is the table's D call, not checked against the DNA. TRBV21-1 is a documented pseudogene. The CDR3 is 20 residues long. CDR3: CASSKKGAGTGEGGNQPQHF. For the CDR3, the DNA is TGTGCCAGCAGCAAAAAAGGCGCGGGGACAGGGGAGGGTGGCAATCAGCCCCAGCATTTT.